What follows is one T cell receptor (beta chain) and its context. Its antigen is currently unknown. These data are taken from a study of identical twins. The CDR3 loop spans 12 amino acids. From germline, CDR1 is DFQATT and CDR2 SNEGSKA (reference sequence). The V gene lost 2 bases and the J gene lost 2 bases, with 7 bases spanning the gap. Study results and limitations: Abundant beta clonotypes from cord blood bore fewer insertions; memory repertoires lacked this pattern. Twin-shared out-of-frame alpha sequences were enriched for low generation probability.

Template switching added a universal primer site, and cDNA bore unique molecular identifiers. TCRdb re-called the 5' RACE reads with MiXCR, one entry per CDR3 protein. The table records over 200,000 distinct CDR3 sequences, around 10% of them present only once. The specimen sequenced was memory (CD45RO+) T cells sorted from blood. The chain links TRBV20-1 to TRBJ2-7; D tentatively reads TRBD1 or TRBD2 (5 bases each). The clonotype was recovered from a woman aged 18 to 35 in good health. CDR3 nucleotides: TGCAGTGCTAGACAGGGAGCCTACGAGCAGTACTTC. Translated: CSARQGAYEQYF.